This entry is about one TCR beta chain. The participants were between roughly 18 and 89 years old and came from 20 to 30 US areas. Categorization into cohorts depended on clinical history that participants reported. These data belong to a study of blood T cell repertoires in COVID-19. Overall study context: PBMCs, B-cell-depleted T cells, or T cells provided the cDNA or gDNA that made up the material.

As processed by the authors: Quantification of nucleated cells was approximated via reference gene primer amplification. Libraries were prepared by immunoSEQ multiplex PCR; TCRdb keeps only in-frame clonotypes and omits some of them. V and J calls and clone size are copied from that table; D and trimming were computed from the DNA. The sample carries over 250,000 clones, around 84% recorded once. The source of this sequence is a man under 40 with acute COVID-19. Sequences were obtained from PBMCs or T cells enriched from blood (not recorded which).

The CDR3 spells CSVEAPTGWAAFF. The CDR3 DNA is TGCAGCGTTGAGGCTCCGACAGGCTGGGCTGCTTTCTTT. The rearrangement uses TRBV29-1 and TRBJ1-1; D possibly corresponds to TRBD1 (6 bases). CDR3 length: 13 residues. Trimming cost V 3 bases and J 11 bases, with 19 bases left between them. CDR1 is SQVTM and CDR2 is ANQGSEA in the germline V gene. The entire variable domain, with the rest obtained from reference TRBV29-1 and TRBJ1-1, is as follows: SAVISQKPSRDICQRGTSLTIQCQVDSQVTMMFWYRQQPGQSLTLIATANQGSEATYESGFVIDKFPISRPNLTFSTLTVSNMSPEDSSIYLCSVEAPTGWAAFFGQGTRLTVV.